This T cell receptor beta chain was captured by sequencing in a study of T-cell memory formation after mild COVID-19. Via MiXCR, TCRdb re-called the 5' RACE reads, giving one row per CDR3 protein. The data show about 270,000 distinct CDR3 sequences, over 15% seen once. The CDR3 loop spans 16 amino acids. Germline assignment: CDR1 MNHEY and CDR2 SVGAGI. The V end was cut by 6 bases, the J end by 0 bases, with 14 bases between. What was sequenced was PBMCs or a T cell subset sorted from them (not recorded which). The sequence came from a man between 18 and 35 years old who had mild COVID-19 (a few samples of this study predate the infection). Cell type and time point are not known. V and J are TRBV6-5 and TRBJ2-2, with D hard to call. DNA for the CDR3: TGTGCCAGCAGAGAGGCCCGGACGGCGAACACCGGGGAGCTGTTTTTT. Protein product: CASREARTANTGELFF.